The subject of this entry is one TCR beta chain. Its antigen is not identified. Relative to the germline gene, one junction end is altered; a read error may explain this. This CDR3 has 15 residues. Germline loops: CDR1 DFQATT, CDR2 SNEGSKA (reference sequence). Study-wide points: The larger cohort examined one V-J beta rearrangement, not whole repertoires.

Treg sorting used a CD4+CD25+CD127-/low gate. After constant-region reverse-primer amplification, full-length variable regions underwent semi-nested PCR with Nested Universal Primer A. TCRdb reprocessed the 5' RACE reads with MiXCR, giving one entry per CDR3 protein. The data hold around 10,000 distinct CDR3 sequences, with 12% to 15% observed a single time. The gene calls are TRBV20-1 and TRBJ1-1, with a weak D call TRBD1 (5 bases). Sequencing was carried out using Tregs sorted from blood. The receptor was isolated from a female donor with breast cancer. CDR3 sequence (DNA): TGCAGTGCTACTTGGTCCCAAGACAGACGGACTGAGGCTTTCTTT. Translating it yields CSATWSQDRRTEAFF.